The next 10 T cell receptor beta chains were all read from a single sample in a study of blood T cell repertoires in COVID-19. Libraries were prepared by immunoSEQ multiplex PCR; TCRdb keeps only in-frame clonotypes and omits some of them. The repertoire holds fewer than 250,000 clones, with approximately 89% as singletons. Sequenced: PBMCs or T cells enriched from blood (not recorded which). The receptor set was obtained from a woman in her 30s who had been exposed to COVID-19.

V is TRBV5-1 and J is TRBJ1-1; perhaps TRBD1 as D (6 bases). The V end was cut by 0 bases, the J end by 1 base, with 10 bases between. CDR1 SGHRS and CDR2 YFSETQ come from the germline V gene. This CDR3 has 15 amino acids. The chain's CDR3 is CASSLELGANTEAFF. The DNA of the CDR3 is TGCGCCAGCAGCTTGGAACTGGGGGCGAACACTGAAGCTTTCTTT.

This chain links TRBV5-6 with TRBJ1-1, with D possibly TRBD1 on 6 matching bases. V was clipped by 2 bases and J by 5 bases, with 13 bases between them. In germline, CDR1 is SGHDT, CDR2 YYEEEE. This CDR3 contains 14 residues. CDR3 sequence: CASSFTGRGTEAFF. The CDR3 nucleotides are TGTGCCAGCAGCTTTACAGGGCGAGGGACTGAAGCTTTCTTT.

The V call is TRBV18, the J call TRBJ2-2; D is unresolved. Germline lookup yields CDR1 KGHSH and CDR2 LQKENI. This CDR3 contains 18 residues. V was pared by 0 bases and J by 0 bases, with 14 bases between. The CDR3 spells CASSPPSSLFSNTGELFF. CDR3 coding DNA: TGTGCCAGCTCACCACCGAGTTCTCTTTTTTCGAACACCGGGGAGCTGTTTTTT.

V and J are TRBV6-5 and TRBJ2-7; TRBD1 might be the D (5 bases). Deletions cut 5 bases from V and 6 bases from J, with 11 bases between. CDR1 and CDR2 (germline): MNHEY, SVGAGI. The CDR3 is made up of 12 amino acids. The CDR3 bases are TGTGCCAGCAGTCATCGACAGACCGAGCAGTACTTC. It specifies CASSHRQTEQYF.

The V gene is TRBV27, the J gene TRBJ1-3; a weak D match, TRBD1 (6 bases). Germline lookup yields CDR1 MNHEY and CDR2 SMNVEV (reference sequence). Trimming cost V 3 bases and J 4 bases, with 10 bases left between them. This CDR3 comprises 14 residues. CDR3 bases: TGTGCCAGCAGTTTTCGGCAGGGGGGAAACACCATATATTTT. Amino acid sequence: CASSFRQGGNTIYF.

The rearrangement joins TRBV19 to TRBJ2-2; 9 nucleotides align to TRBD2. With 7 bases clipped from V and 7 bases from J, the junction kept 7 bases outside the gene matches. The CDR3 has 14 residues. Germline CDR1 LNHDA, CDR2 SQIVND (reference sequence). CDR3 DNA: TGTGCCAGTACGGGCCTAGCGGGAAACGGGGAGCTGTTTTTT. Amino acid sequence: CASTGLAGNGELFF. The entire variable domain, with the rest obtained from reference TRBV19 and TRBJ2-2, is as follows: DGGITQSPKYLFRKEGQNVTLSCEQNLNHDAMYWYRQDPGQGLRLIYYSQIVNDFQKGDIAEGYSVSREKKESFPLTVTSAQKNPTAFYLCASTGLAGNGELFFGEGSRLTVL.

V and J are TRBV9 and TRBJ2-3, with TRBD2 matching over 8 bases. Germline V lookup: CDR1 SGDLS, CDR2 YYNGEE. The V and J ends lost 3 bases and 2 bases, in that order; junction bases with no gene match: 5. CDR3 length: 15 residues. The CDR3 DNA reads TGTGCCAGCAGCGCGCCGGGACTAGACACAGATACGCAGTATTTT. Its protein product is CASSAPGLDTDTQYF.

This chain uses TRBV3-1 (or the pseudogene TRBV3-2) with TRBJ2-5; TRBD1 matches 8 bases. Per the germline V gene, CDR1 is LGHDT and CDR2 is YNNKEL (reference sequence). CDR3 size: 17 residues. V trimming: 3 bases; J trimming: 5 bases; junction bases outside the gene matches: 14. CDR3 residues: CASSQFSSGGERETQYF. The CDR3 DNA reads as TGTGCCAGCAGCCAGTTTAGTTCAGGGGGCGAGCGGGAGACCCAGTACTTC.

This clone has just one count. J is TRBJ2-7 and V is TRBV6-5; 9 bases map to TRBD1. Germline CDR1 MNHEY, CDR2 SVGAGI. CDR3 length: 14 amino acids. With V trimmed by 5 bases and J by 3 bases, 5 bases remained unmatched. The CDR3 DNA reads as TGTGCCAGCAGTCCCGGGACAGGGAGCTACGAGCAGTACTTC. This encodes CASSPGTGSYEQYF.

The chain couples TRBV5-5 to TRBJ2-7; a weak D match, TRBD2 (6 bases). Trimming removed 0 bases at V and 2 bases at J, with 12 bases between. Germline values: CDR1 SGHKS, CDR2 YYEKEE (reference sequence). The CDR3 consists of 15 residues. The CDR3: CASSLGLVLAYEQYF. The CDR3 region has the DNA TGTGCCAGCAGCTTGGGACTAGTACTGGCCTACGAGCAGTACTTC.